This T cell receptor beta chain originates from a study of blood T cells in healthy people across ages. Broader study findings: Not knowing donor CMV status may have confounded expanded clonotype changes.

The CDR3 is made up of 17 amino acids. V lost 1 base and J lost 4, with 19 bases in between. The V gene's germline CDR1 is SGHAT and CDR2 FQNNGV. Remarks on this clonotype: Antigen: not known.

The use of a sample-barcoded 5' primer and a J-beta primer mix characterized a second PCR of roughly 6 to 12 cycles. TCRdb re-derived calls from the 5' RACE reads in MiXCR, one entry per CDR3 protein. The table has 1.5 million to 2 million distinct CDR3 sequences, less than 50% seen once; the top ten hold around 2.1%. The chain employs TRBV11-2 and TRBJ1-2; D call uncertain. Sequenced: blood. This sequence originates from a woman in her thirties or forties in good health. CDR3 residues: CASSLGPFRSRGYGYTF. The CDR3 bases are TGTGCCAGCAGCTTAGGCCCTTTCCGGTCCCGGGGCTATGGCTACACCTTC.